This T cell receptor beta chain was captured by sequencing in a study of T cell responses to AZD1222 COVID-19 vaccine. Study-level information: Second-dose intervals of approximately 4 or approximately 12 weeks were pooled.

Data came from immunoSEQ multiplex PCR; TCRdb stores just in-frame clones and leaves some out. The profile shows about 79,000 clones, around 82% of them singletons. Study results and caveats: Dominant at 160-218 and 743-854, vaccine-associated CD4 TCRs also spanned spike. It was only six AZD1222 recipients who were seropositive at baseline. Donors were chiefly white British, with a greater number of females, and clonal diversity was perhaps underestimated.

This CDR3 spans 15 amino acids. The ends lost 0 bases at V and 5 bases at J; junction bases unmatched: 6. The germline V gene has CDR1 KGHSY and CDR2 FQNENV. As for this clone: Its antigen remains unknown.

V is TRBV16 and J is TRBJ2-5, with 7 bases aligning to TRBD1. The receptor's source is an adult in good health. The sample in question was peripheral blood, obtained on day 0 of AZD1222 vaccination. The CDR3 bases are TGTGCCAGCAGCCAATCTAGGACAGGAAAGGAGACCCAGTACTTC. This codes for CASSQSRTGKETQYF.